This T cell receptor beta chain was sequenced for a study of OX40 agonist ivuxolimab in advanced cancers. The assay was immunoSEQ multiplex PCR, and TCRdb's table has in-frame clones only and misses some. Found here are about 57,000 clones, approximately 80% of them singletons; the top ten hold about 4.3%. Per germline, CDR1 SQVTM and CDR2 ANQGSEA. V lost 6 bases and J 1 base, leaving 12 bases between the germline ends. The CDR3 length is 14 residues. The chain combines TRBV29-1 with TRBJ2-2; maybe TRBD1 (5 bases). The source was CD4+ or CD8+ T cells sorted from blood, collected in a trial of the OX40 agonist ivuxolimab. This sequence was found in an adult with an advanced solid tumor such as melanoma, head and neck, liver or kidney cancer. The DNA of the CDR3 is TGCAGCGTAGGACAAAGCGTGAACACCGGGGAGCTGTTTTTT. Amino acid sequence: CSVGQSVNTGELFF.